The rows below give T cell receptor beta chains drawn from one sample of a study of blood T cell repertoires in COVID-19. Measured with immunoSEQ multiplex PCR; TCRdb has only the in-frame clones, and not every one. The sample lists around 230,000 clones, roughly 80% occurring once. Sequencing was performed on peripheral blood. The receptors were gathered from a woman in her seventies with active or convalescent COVID-19. CDR3s include the opening cysteine and the closing phenylalanine or tryptophan. A D gene is named only where the DNA matches it firmly. Some rows mark clone size as missing; the rest say once, few, many or name a class of expanded clone.

>.|TRBJ1-2|few|TRBV9
CASSGLTRETYYGYTF
TGTGCCAGCAGCGGACTAACCCGGGAGACGTACTATGGCTACACCTTC
>TRBD2|TRBJ2-6|once|TRBV5-6
CASSRGLAGAGANVLTF
TGTGCCAGCAGCCGAGGACTAGCGGGAGCTGGGGCCAACGTCCTGACTTTC
>.|TRBJ1-4|.|TRBV5-5
CASSLQGFNEKLFF
TGTGCCAGCAGCTTACAGGGCTTTAATGAAAAACTGTTTTTT
>.|TRBJ1-6|once|TRBV7-9
CASSAQGNSPLHF
TGTGCCAGCAGCGCCCAGGGTAATTCACCCCTCCACTTT
>.|TRBJ2-7|.|TRBV3-1/TRBV3-2
CASRHGGDEQYF
TGTGCCAGCAGGCATGGGGGCGACGAGCAGTACTTC
>.|TRBJ2-2|once|TRBV24-1
CATSDSKRYRFGELFF
TGTGCCACCAGTGATTCCAAGCGGTACCGGTTTGGGGAGCTGTTTTTT
>.|TRBJ1-5|.|TRBV3-1/TRBV3-2
CASSQGPPEGQPQHF
TGTGCCAGCAGCCAAGGCCCTCCGGAGGGCCAGCCCCAGCATTTT
>TRBD2|TRBJ2-7|.|TRBV19
CASSYGAGVSYEQYF
TGTGCCAGTAGTTATGGTGCGGGAGTTTCCTACGAGCAGTACTTC
>TRBD1|TRBJ1-5|.|TRBV27
CASSFGQGNQPQHF
TGTGCCAGCAGTTTTGGACAGGGAAATCAGCCCCAGCATTTT
>TRBD1|TRBJ1-1|.|TRBV2
CASRTGSVGAFF
TGTGCCAGCAGGACAGGGTCTGTCGGAGCTTTCTTT
>TRBD1|TRBJ1-2|.|TRBV7-8
CASSLGAGQGYGYTF
TGTGCCAGCAGCTTAGGTGCGGGACAGGGGTATGGCTACACCTTC
>.|TRBJ1-1|.|TRBV10-1
CASNKTGLSDEAFF
TGCGCCAGCAATAAAACAGGCCTCTCGGATGAAGCTTTCTTT
>.|TRBJ1-5|.|TRBV7-2
CASSFNGRPQHF
TGTGCCAGCAGCTTTAATGGGCGGCCCCAGCATTTT
>TRBD2|TRBJ2-1|.|TRBV6-6
CASSRSGAVYNEQFF
TGTGCCAGCAGTCGAAGCGGGGCTGTTTACAATGAGCAGTTCTTC
>TRBD2|TRBJ2-3|.|TRBV6-6
CASTQAGGQDTQYF
TGTGCCAGCACTCAAGCGGGGGGGCAAGATACGCAGTATTTT
>TRBD1|TRBJ1-4|.|TRBV5-1
CASSLIQGTANEKLFF
TGCGCCAGCAGCTTGATTCAGGGGACAGCTAATGAAAAACTGTTTTTT
>.|TRBJ2-4|.|TRBV27
CASSLSGAKNIQYF
TGTGCCAGCAGTTTGTCCGGGGCCAAAAACATTCAGTACTTC
>TRBD2|TRBJ2-2|.|TRBV9
CASSGLAGFTGELFF
TGTGCCAGCAGCGGACTAGCGGGATTCACCGGGGAGCTGTTTTTT
>TRBD2|TRBJ2-1|.|TRBV4-1
CASSQVITSGGRNEQFF
TGCGCCAGCAGCCAAGTGATAACTAGCGGGGGCCGGAATGAGCAGTTCTTC
>.|TRBJ2-3|.|TRBV30
CAWMEGYTQYF
TGTGCCTGGATGGAGGGGTATACGCAGTATTTT
>.|TRBJ2-2|once|TRBV2
CASSGEQGTGELFF
TGTGCCAGCAGTGGGGAACAGGGAACCGGGGAGCTGTTTTTT
>.|TRBJ2-1|.|TRBV6-4
CASSDYGGPKREQFF
TGTGCCAGCAGTGACTATGGCGGACCTAAGCGGGAGCAGTTCTTC
>.|TRBJ2-7|.|TRBV6-5
CASVTEFGEQYF
TGTGCCAGCGTCACGGAGTTCGGCGAGCAGTACTTC
>.|TRBJ2-7|.|TRBV4-1
CASSQRVGYEQYF
TGCGCCAGCAGCCAACGGGTAGGCTACGAGCAGTACTTC
>.|TRBJ2-3|.|TRBV29-1
CSVGGQSSTDTQYF
TGCAGCGTGGGGGGACAGTCTAGCACAGATACGCAGTATTTT
>.|TRBJ1-5|.|TRBV6-6
CASSPQGNQPQHF
TGTGCCAGCAGCCCACAGGGCAATCAGCCCCAGCATTTT
>TRBD2|TRBJ2-3|.|TRBV9
CASSLPLGGTSGGATDTQYF
TGTGCCAGCAGCCTACCCCTCGGCGGGACTAGCGGGGGGGCGACAGATACGCAGTATTTT
>TRBD1|TRBJ1-3|.|TRBV2
CASTRDSVSGNTIYF
TGTGCCAGCACCCGGGACAGCGTCTCTGGAAACACCATATATTTT
>TRBD2|TRBJ2-5|.|TRBV6-1
CASSEGLAEQETQYF
TGTGCCAGCAGTGAAGGACTAGCGGAACAAGAGACCCAGTACTTC
>.|TRBJ1-1|.|TRBV28
CASSRPGTMNTEAFF
TGTGCCAGCAGTCGGCCGGGAACAATGAACACTGAAGCTTTCTTT
>.|TRBJ2-3|few|TRBV7-9
CASSSRTILTDTQYF
TGTGCCAGCAGCTCCCGGACTATCCTCACAGATACGCAGTATTTT
>.|TRBJ2-1|.|TRBV6-5
CASKEGVIGNEQFF
TGTGCCAGCAAGGAGGGAGTAATTGGCAATGAGCAGTTCTTC
>.|TRBJ1-1|few|TRBV7-9
CASSLGSRAEAFF
TGTGCCAGCAGCTTAGGCTCGAGGGCCGAGGCTTTCTTT
>.|TRBJ2-2|.|TRBV25-1
CASSESGEIGELFF
TGTGCCAGCAGTGAATCTGGGGAGATCGGGGAGCTGTTTTTT
>.|TRBJ2-2|.|TRBV29-1
CSAAGDRYTGELFF
TGCAGCGCGGCAGGGGACCGGTACACCGGGGAGCTGTTTTTT
>.|TRBJ2-5|.|TRBV5-1
CASKTGGRGLETQYF
TGCGCCAGCAAGACTGGTGGCAGGGGTTTGGAGACCCAGTACTTC
>.|TRBJ2-7|.|TRBV12-1
CASSFETSGRRYEQYF
TGTGCCAGCAGCTTTGAGACTAGCGGGAGAAGGTACGAGCAGTACTTC
>.|TRBJ1-3|.|TRBV30
CAYRTGGSGNTIYF
TGTGCCTACCGAACGGGGGGCTCTGGAAACACCATATATTTT
>.|TRBJ2-3|once|TRBV10-3
CAISANSGTDTQYF
TGTGCCATCAGTGCGAACTCGGGCACAGATACGCAGTATTTT
>TRBD1|TRBJ1-1|.|TRBV6-5
CASTGTAGNTEAFF
TGTGCCAGCACCGGGACAGCCGGGAACACTGAAGCTTTCTTT
>.|TRBJ1-3|once|TRBV2
CASSLDRTSGNTIYF
TGTGCCAGCAGTCTCGACAGGACCTCTGGAAACACCATATATTTT
>.|TRBJ2-3|.|TRBV18
CASSPPASADTQYF
TGTGCCAGCTCACCACCGGCTAGCGCAGATACGCAGTATTTT
>TRBD2|TRBJ2-7|.|TRBV4-2
CASSHGSGDLPYEQYF
TGTGCCAGCAGCCATGGTAGCGGGGACTTACCCTACGAGCAGTACTTC
>.|TRBJ1-2|.|TRBV28
CATGHPYGYTF
TGTGCCACCGGACACCCCTATGGCTACACCTTC
>TRBD1|TRBJ2-7|.|TRBV6-4
CASSPWGLTGGTYEQYF
TGTGCCAGCAGCCCCTGGGGTCTGACAGGGGGCACCTACGAGCAGTACTTC
>.|TRBJ1-5|.|TRBV2
CASSEIEVRQPQHF
TGTGCCAGCAGTGAAATCGAGGTTCGGCAGCCCCAGCATTTT
>.|TRBJ1-1|.|TRBV10-2
CASTGLQGNTEAFF
TGCGCCAGCACGGGTCTCCAGGGGAACACTGAAGCTTTCTTT
>.|TRBJ1-1|once|TRBV10-2
CASSRTGEAFF
TGCGCCAGCAGCCGAACAGGGGAAGCTTTCTTT
>.|TRBJ2-3|.|TRBV11-2
CASSFLQGGTDTQYF
TGTGCCAGCAGCTTCCTACAGGGAGGCACAGATACGCAGTATTTT
>.|TRBJ2-1|.|TRBV11-2
CASSRGPFGGSSYNEQFF
TGTGCCAGCAGCAGGGGTCCCTTCGGGGGTAGCTCCTACAATGAGCAGTTCTTC
>.|TRBJ2-5|.|TRBV5-1
CASSSPGGTLYGQETQYF
TGCGCCAGCAGCTCCCCGGGGGGCACCCTTTACGGTCAAGAGACCCAGTACTTC